This TCR beta chain was captured by sequencing in a study of blood T cell repertoires in COVID-19. Trimming cost V 0 bases and J 9 bases, with 9 bases left between them. The germline CDR1 and CDR2 sequences are ENHRY and SYGVKD. The CDR3 is 14 amino acids. TCRdb keeps only in-frame clones here, not all; method: immunoSEQ multiplex PCR. The table has 150,000 to 200,000 clones, approximately 87% seen once. Source material: peripheral blood. The sequence was obtained from a woman aged 70-85 years with acute or convalescent COVID-19. The chain employs TRBV10-3 and TRBJ1-6; D unresolved. The CDR3 DNA reads as TGTGCCATCAGTGAGTCGAACAGTGCTTCACCCCTCCACTTT. Its protein is CAISESNSASPLHF.